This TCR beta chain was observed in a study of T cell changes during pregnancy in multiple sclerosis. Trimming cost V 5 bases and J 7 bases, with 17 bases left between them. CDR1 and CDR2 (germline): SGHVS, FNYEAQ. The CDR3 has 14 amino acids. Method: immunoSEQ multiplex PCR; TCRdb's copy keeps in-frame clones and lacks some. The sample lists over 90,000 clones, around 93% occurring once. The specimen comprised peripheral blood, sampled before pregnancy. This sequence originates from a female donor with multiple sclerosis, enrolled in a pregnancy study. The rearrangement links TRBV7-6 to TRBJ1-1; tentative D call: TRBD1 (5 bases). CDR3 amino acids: CASSPRDATVEAFF. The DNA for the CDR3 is TGTGCCAGCAGCCCCAGGGATGCAACAGTTGAAGCTTTCTTT.